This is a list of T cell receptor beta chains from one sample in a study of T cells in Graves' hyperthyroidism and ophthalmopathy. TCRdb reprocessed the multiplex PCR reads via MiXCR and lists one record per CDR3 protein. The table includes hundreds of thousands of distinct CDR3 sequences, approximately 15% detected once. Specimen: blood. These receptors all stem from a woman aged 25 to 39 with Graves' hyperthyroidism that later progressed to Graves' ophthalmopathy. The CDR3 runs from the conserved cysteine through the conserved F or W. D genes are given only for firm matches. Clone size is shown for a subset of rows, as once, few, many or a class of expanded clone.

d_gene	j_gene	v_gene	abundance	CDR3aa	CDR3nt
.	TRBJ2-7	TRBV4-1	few	CASSPHARTYEQYF	TGCGCCAGCAGCCCCCACGCGCGTACCTACGAGCAGTACTTC
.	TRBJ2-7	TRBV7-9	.	CASRPTRGQGFYEQYF	TGTGCCAGCAGGCCCACTAGAGGCCAGGGATTCTACGAGCAGTACTTC
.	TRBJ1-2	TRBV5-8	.	CASSFTTENYGYTF	TGTGCCAGCAGCTTCACGACGGAAAACTATGGCTACACCTTC
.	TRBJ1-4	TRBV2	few	CASSEADTSAPTKFF	TGTGCCAGCAGTGAAGCCGATACTTCGGCCCCTACAAAGTTTTTT
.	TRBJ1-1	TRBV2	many	CASTGGVAAFF	TGTGCCAGCACCGGAGGGGTTGCCGCTTTCTTT
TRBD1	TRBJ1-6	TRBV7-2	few	CASSYDRGVNSPLHF	TGTGCCAGCAGCTACGACAGGGGAGTCAATTCACCCCTCCACTTT
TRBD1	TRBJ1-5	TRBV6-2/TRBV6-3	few	CASTPGQGLQPQHF	TGTGCCAGCACTCCTGGACAGGGGCTTCAGCCCCAGCATTTT
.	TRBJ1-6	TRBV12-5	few	CASGLGSSYNSPLHF	TGTGCTAGTGGACTTGGGAGCTCCTATAATTCACCCCTCCACTTT
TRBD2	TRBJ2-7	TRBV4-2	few	CASSQERGTRFSYEQYF	TGTGCCAGCAGCCAAGAAAGGGGGACTAGATTTTCCTACGAGCAGTACTTC
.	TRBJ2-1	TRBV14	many	CASSRSSFNEQFF	TGTGCCAGCAGCCGGTCTAGCTTCAATGAGCAGTTCTTC
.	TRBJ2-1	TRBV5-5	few	CASSLVGGSSYNEQFF	TGTGCCAGCAGCTTGGTCGGCGGGTCTTCCTACAATGAGCAGTTCTTC
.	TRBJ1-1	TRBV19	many	CASSADVNTEAFF	TGTGCCAGTAGTGCGGATGTAAACACTGAAGCTTTCTTT
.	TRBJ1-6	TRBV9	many	CASSATFKSPLHF	TGTGCCAGCAGCGCCACATTTAAGTCACCCCTCCACTTT
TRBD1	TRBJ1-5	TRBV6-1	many	CASSLKGAQPQHF	TGTGCCAGCAGTTTAAAGGGGGCCCAGCCCCAGCATTTT
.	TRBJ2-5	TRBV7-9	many	CASSRDGKETQYF	TGTGCCAGCAGCCGGGACGGGAAAGAGACCCAGTACTTC
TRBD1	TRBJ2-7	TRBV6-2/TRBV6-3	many	CASNQPGQGAYEQYF	TGTGCCAGCAACCAACCGGGACAGGGGGCTTACGAGCAGTACTTC
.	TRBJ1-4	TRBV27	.	CASKGPSTNEKLFF	TGTGCCAGCAAGGGACCTTCAACTAATGAAAAACTGTTTTTT
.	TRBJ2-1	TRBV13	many	CASSPGAKTYNEQFF	TGTGCCAGCAGCCCCGGTGCAAAGACCTACAATGAGCAGTTCTTC
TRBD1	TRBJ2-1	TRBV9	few	CASSAGQLTYNEQFF	TGTGCCAGCAGCGCGGGACAGCTGACCTACAATGAGCAGTTCTTC
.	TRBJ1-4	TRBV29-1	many	CSALLLGKLFF	TGCAGCGCCCTCCTATTGGGAAAACTGTTTTTT
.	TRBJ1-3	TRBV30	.	CACSRGGSGNTIYF	TGTGCCTGTTCCCGCGGCGGGTCTGGAAACACCATATATTTT
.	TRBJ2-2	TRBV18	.	CASSPTRSGGAGELFF	TGTGCCAGCTCACCAACGCGGTCTGGCGGGGCCGGGGAGCTGTTTTTT
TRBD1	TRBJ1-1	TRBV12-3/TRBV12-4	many	CASSPRGRGTEAFF	TGTGCCAGCAGTCCCAGGGGGAGGGGGACTGAAGCTTTCTTT
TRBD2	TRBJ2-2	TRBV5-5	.	CASSLSPGGDTGELFF	TGTGCCAGCAGCTTGAGTCCGGGGGGGGACACCGGGGAGCTGTTTTTT
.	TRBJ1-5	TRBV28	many	CASSGGTNNQPQHF	TGTGCCAGCTCGGGGGGAACTAACAATCAGCCCCAGCATTTT
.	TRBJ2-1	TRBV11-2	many	CASTTLRVSYNEQFF	TGTGCCAGCACCACCCTCCGGGTCTCCTACAATGAGCAGTTCTTC
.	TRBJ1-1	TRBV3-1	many	CASSRRGGGTEAFF	TGTGCCAGCAGCCGCCGGGGCGGCGGCACTGAAGCTTTCTTT
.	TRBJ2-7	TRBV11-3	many	CASSLRPDAEQYF	TGTGCCAGCAGCTTAAGGCCGGATGCCGAGCAGTACTTC
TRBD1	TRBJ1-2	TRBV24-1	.	CATSEAGTGGFEGYTF	TGTGCCACCAGTGAGGCCGGGACAGGGGGCTTCGAAGGCTACACCTTC
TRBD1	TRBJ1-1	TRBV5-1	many	CASSLGGQGQAEAFF	TGCGCCAGCAGCTTGGGGGGACAGGGCCAGGCTGAAGCTTTCTTT
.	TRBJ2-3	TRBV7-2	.	CASSWTGTPGGTQYF	TGTGCCAGCAGCTGGACCGGGACGCCTGGAGGTACGCAGTATTTT
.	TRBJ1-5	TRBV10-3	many	CAISEEGSRRPQHF	TGTGCCATCAGTGAGGAGGGTTCCCGCAGGCCCCAGCATTTT
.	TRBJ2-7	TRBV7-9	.	CASSSARGNSYEQYF	TGTGCCAGCAGCTCCGCTCGGGGGAACTCCTACGAGCAGTACTTC
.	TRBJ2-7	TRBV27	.	CASLETANSYKQYF	TGTGCCAGCCTCGAGACAGCGAACTCCTACAAGCAGTACTTC
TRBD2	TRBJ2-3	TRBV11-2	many	CASSPRQREGLDTQYF	TGTGCCAGCAGCCCCCGGCAGCGGGAAGGGTTAGATACGCAGTATTTT
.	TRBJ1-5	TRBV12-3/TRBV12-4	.	CASSFPQGNQPQHF	TGTGCCAGCAGTTTTCCACAGGGCAATCAGCCCCAGCATTTT
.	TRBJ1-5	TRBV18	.	CASSPVYDSNLPQHF	TGTGCCAGCTCACCGGTGTACGATAGCAATCTGCCCCAGCATTTT
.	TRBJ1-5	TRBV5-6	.	CASSLAGRTNNQPQHF	TGTGCCAGCAGCTTGGCCGGGAGGACGAACAATCAGCCCCAGCATTTT
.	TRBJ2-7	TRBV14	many	CASSQELGTYEQYF	TGTGCCAGCAGCCAAGAGCTAGGTACCTACGAGCAGTACTTC
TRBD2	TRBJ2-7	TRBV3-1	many	CASSQGASGDYEQYF	TGTGCCAGCAGCCAAGGGGCTAGCGGGGACTACGAGCAGTACTTC
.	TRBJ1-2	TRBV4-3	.	CASSQDRAVFYGYTF	TGCGCCAGCAGCCAAGATAGGGCAGTCTTCTATGGCTACACCTTC
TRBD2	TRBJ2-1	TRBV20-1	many	CSARDKRLAGGPSYNEQFF	TGCAGTGCTAGAGATAAACGACTAGCGGGAGGTCCCTCCTACAATGAGCAGTTCTTC
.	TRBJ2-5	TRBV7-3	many	CASSLMQQETQYF	TGTGCCAGCAGCTTAATGCAACAAGAGACCCAGTACTTC
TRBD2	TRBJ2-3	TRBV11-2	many	CASSLSAGGPSTDTQYF	TGTGCCAGCAGCTTAAGCGCGGGAGGGCCTAGCACAGATACGCAGTATTTT
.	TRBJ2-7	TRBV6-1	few	CASTTGTTYYEQYF	TGTGCCAGCACTACCGGGACAACCTACTACGAGCAGTACTTC
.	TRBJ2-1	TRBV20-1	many	CSAREYSGSYNEQFF	TGCAGTGCTAGGGAATACAGCGGCTCCTACAATGAGCAGTTCTTC
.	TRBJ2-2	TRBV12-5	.	CASGLEGGGAGELFF	TGTGCTAGTGGTTTGGAAGGGGGAGGGGCCGGGGAGCTGTTTTTT
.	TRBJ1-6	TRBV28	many	CASTYSQRSPLHF	TGTGCCAGCACATACAGTCAGCGGTCACCCCTCCACTTT
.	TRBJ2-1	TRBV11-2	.	CASSLDGSRVISYNEQFF	TGTGCCAGCAGCTTAGATGGGTCGCGGGTTATTTCCTACAATGAGCAGTTCTTC
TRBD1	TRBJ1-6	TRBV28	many	CASSIAGGWDNSPLHF	TGTGCCAGCAGTATCGCAGGGGGCTGGGATAATTCACCCCTCCACTTT
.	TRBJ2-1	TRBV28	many	CASSFRGRHTYNEQFF	TGTGCCAGCAGTTTTAGGGGTAGGCATACCTACAATGAGCAGTTCTTC
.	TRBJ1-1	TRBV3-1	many	CASLTKNTEAFF	TGTGCCAGCCTTACCAAGAACACTGAAGCTTTCTTT